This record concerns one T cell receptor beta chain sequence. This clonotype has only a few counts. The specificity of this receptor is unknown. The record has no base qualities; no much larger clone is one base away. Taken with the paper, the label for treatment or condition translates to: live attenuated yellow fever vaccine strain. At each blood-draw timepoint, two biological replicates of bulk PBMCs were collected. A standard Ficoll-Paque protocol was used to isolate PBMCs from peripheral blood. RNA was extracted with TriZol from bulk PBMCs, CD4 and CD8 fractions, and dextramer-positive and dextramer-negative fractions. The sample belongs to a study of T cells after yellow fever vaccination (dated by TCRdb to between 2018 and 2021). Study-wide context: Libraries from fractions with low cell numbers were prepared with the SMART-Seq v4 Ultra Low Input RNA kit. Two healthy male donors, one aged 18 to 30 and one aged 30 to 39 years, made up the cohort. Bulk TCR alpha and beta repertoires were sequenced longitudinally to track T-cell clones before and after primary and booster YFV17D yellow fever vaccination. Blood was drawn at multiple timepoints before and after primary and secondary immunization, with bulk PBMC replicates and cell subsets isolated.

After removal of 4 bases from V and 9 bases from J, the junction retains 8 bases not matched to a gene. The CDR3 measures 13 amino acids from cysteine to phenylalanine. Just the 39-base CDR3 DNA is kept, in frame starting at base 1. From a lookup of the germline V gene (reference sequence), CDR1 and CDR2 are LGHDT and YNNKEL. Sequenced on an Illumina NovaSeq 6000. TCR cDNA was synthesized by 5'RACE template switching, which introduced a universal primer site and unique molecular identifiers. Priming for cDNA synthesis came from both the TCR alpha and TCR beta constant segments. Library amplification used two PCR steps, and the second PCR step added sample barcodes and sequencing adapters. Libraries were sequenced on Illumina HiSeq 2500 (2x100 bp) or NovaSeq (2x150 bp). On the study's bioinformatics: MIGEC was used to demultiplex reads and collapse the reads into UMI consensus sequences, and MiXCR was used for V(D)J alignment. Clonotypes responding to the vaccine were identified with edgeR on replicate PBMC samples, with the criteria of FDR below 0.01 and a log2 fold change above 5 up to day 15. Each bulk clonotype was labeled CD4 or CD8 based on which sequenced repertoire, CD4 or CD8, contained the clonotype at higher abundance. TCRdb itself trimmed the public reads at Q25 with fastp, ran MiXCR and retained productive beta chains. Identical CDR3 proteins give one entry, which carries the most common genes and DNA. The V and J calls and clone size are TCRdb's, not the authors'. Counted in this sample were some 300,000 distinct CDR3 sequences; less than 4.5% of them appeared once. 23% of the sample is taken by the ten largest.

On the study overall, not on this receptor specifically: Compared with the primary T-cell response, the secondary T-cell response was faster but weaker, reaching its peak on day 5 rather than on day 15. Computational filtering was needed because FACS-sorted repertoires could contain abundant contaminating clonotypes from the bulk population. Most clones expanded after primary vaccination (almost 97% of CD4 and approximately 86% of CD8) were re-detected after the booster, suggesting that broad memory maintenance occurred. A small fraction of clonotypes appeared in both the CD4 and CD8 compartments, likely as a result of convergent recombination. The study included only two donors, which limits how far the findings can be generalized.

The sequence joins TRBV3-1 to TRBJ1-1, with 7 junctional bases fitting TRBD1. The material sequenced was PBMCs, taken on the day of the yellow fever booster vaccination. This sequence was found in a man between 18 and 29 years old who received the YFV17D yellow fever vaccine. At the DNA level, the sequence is TGTGCCAGCAGCCCGGGCCGACAGGGCAAAGCTTTCTTT. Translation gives CASSPGRQGKAFF.